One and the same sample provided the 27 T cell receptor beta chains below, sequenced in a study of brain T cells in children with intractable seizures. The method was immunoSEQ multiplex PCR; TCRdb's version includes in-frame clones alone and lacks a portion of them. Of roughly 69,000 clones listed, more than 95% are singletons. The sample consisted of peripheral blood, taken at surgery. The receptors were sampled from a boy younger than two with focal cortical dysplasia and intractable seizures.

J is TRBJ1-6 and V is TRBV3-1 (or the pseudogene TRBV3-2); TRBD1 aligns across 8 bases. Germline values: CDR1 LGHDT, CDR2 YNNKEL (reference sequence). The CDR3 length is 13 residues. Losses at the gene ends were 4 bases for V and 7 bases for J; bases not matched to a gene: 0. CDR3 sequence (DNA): TGTGCCAGCAGCCGGACAGGGAATTCACCCCTCCACTTT. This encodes CASSRTGNSPLHF.

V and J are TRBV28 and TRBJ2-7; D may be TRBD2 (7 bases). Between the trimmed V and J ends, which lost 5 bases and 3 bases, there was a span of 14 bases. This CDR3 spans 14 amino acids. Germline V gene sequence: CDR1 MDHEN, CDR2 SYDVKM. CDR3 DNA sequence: TGTGCCAGCAGTAGGAGCGGGACATACTACGAGCAGTACTTC. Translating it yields CASSRSGTYYEQYF. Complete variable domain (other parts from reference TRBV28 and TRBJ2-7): DVKVTQSSRYLVKRTGEKVFLECVQDMDHENMFWYRQDPGLGLRLIYFSYDVKMKEKGDIPEGYSVSREKKERFSLILESASTNQTSMYLCASSRSGTYYEQYFGPGTRLTVT.

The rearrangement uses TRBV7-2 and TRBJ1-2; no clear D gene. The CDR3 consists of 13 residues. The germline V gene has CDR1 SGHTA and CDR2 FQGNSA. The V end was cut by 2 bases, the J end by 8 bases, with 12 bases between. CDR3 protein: CASSLNGPLGYTF. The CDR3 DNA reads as TGTGCCAGCAGCTTAAACGGGCCGCTCGGCTACACCTTC.

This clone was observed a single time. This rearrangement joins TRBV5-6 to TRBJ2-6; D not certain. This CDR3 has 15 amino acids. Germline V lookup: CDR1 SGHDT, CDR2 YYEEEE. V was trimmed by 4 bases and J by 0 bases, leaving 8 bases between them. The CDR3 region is CASSQQHSGANVLTF. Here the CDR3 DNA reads TGTGCCAGCAGCCAGCAGCACTCTGGGGCCAACGTCCTGACTTTC.

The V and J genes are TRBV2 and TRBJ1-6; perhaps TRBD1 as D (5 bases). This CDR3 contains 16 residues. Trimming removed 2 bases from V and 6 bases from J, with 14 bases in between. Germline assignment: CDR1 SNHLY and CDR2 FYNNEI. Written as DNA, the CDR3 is TGTGCCAGCAGTGAATCAGGGATCGCCGTTAATTCACCCCTCCACTTT. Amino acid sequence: CASSESGIAVNSPLHF.

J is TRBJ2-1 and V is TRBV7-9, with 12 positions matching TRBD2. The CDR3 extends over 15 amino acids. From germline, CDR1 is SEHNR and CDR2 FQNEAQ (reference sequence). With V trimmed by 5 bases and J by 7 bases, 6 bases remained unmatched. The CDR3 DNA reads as TGTGCCAGCAGCCCTGGACTAGCGGGGCAAAATGAGCAGTTCTTC. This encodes CASSPGLAGQNEQFF.

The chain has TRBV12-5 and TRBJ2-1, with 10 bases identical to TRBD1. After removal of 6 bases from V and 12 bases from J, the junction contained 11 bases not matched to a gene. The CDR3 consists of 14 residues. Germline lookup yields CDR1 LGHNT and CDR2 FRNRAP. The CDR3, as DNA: TGTGCTAGTGGCCCGGGACAGGGGCCCTCGGGGCAGTTCTTC. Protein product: CASGPGQGPSGQFF.

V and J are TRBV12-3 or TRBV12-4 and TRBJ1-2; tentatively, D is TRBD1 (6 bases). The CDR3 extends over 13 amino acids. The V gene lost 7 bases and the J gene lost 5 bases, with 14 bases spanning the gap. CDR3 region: CASTLGGAYGYTF. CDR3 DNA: TGTGCCAGCACCCTAGGGGGGGCTTATGGCTACACCTTC.

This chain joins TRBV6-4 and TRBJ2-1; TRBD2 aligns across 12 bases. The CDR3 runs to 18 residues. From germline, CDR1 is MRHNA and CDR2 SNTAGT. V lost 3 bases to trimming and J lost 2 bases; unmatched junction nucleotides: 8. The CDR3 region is CASSEGGLAGIPYNEQFF. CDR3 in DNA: TGTGCCAGCAGTGAAGGAGGACTAGCGGGAATACCCTACAATGAGCAGTTCTTC.

CDR3 sequence (DNA): TGCGCCAGCGCGGGACAGTACGGCGCCTACAATGAGCAGTTCTTC. It is translated as CASAGQYGAYNEQFF. The rearrangement links TRBV5-1 to TRBJ2-1, with D maybe TRBD1 (7 bases). The V end was cut by 7 bases, the J end by 2 bases, with 16 bases between. Germline CDR1 reads SGHRS; CDR2 reads YFSETQ. The CDR3 sequence is 15 residues long.

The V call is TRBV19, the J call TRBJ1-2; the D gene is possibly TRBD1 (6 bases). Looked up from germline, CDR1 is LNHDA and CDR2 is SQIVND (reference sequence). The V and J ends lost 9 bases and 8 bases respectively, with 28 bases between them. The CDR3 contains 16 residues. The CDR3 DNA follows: TGTGCCAGCAAAGCACAGGGTTTCAATATCTCGGGAGGCTACACCTTC. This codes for CASKAQGFNISGGYTF.

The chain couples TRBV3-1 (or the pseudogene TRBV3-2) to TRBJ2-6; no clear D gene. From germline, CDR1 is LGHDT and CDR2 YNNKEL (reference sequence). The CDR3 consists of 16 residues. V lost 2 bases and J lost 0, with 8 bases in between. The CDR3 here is CASSQTVSSGANVLTF. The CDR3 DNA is TGTGCCAGCAGCCAAACGGTCAGCTCTGGGGCCAACGTCCTGACTTTC.

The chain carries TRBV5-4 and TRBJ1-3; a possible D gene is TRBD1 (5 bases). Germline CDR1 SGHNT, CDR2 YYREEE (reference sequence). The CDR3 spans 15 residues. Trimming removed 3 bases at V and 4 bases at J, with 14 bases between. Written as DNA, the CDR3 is TGTGCCAGCAGCTCCTCAGGGTCACCGGGAAACACCATATATTTT. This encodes CASSSSGSPGNTIYF.

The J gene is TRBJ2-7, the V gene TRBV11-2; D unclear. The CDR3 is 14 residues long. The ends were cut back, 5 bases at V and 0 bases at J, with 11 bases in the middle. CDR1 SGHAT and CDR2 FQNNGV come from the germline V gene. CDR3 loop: CASSPTPSSYEQYF. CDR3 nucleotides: TGTGCCAGCAGCCCCACCCCCAGCTCCTACGAGCAGTACTTC.

The CDR3 DNA sequence: TGTGCCAGCAGTTACTCGATCTGGGGGTGGAACGAAGCTTTCTTT. It specifies CASSYSIWGWNEAFF. The chain has TRBV6-2 or TRBV6-3 and TRBJ1-1, with a possible D match to TRBD1 (5 bases). The CDR3 has 15 residues. Trimming took 0 bases from V and 8 from J, leaving 16 bases between them. The germline V gene encodes CDR1 MNHEY and CDR2 SVGEGT.

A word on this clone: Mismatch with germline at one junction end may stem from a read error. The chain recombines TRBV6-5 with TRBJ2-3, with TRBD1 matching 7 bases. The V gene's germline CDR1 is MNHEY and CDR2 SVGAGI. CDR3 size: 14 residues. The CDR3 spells CASSYSTGTDTQYF. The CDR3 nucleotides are TGTGCCAGCAGCTACTCGACAGGGACAGATACGCAGTATTTT.

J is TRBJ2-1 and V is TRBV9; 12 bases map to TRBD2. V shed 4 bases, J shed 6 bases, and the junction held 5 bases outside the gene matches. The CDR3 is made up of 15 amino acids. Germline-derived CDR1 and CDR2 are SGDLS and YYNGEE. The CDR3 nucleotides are TGTGCCAGCAGCACCCGACTAGCGGGAGTCAATGAGCAGTTCTTC. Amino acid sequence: CASSTRLAGVNEQFF.

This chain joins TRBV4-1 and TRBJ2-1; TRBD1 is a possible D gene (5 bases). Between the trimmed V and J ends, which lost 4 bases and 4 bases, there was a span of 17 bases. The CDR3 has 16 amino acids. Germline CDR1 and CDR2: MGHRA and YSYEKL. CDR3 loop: CASSPSRQRIYNEQFF. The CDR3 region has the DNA TGCGCCAGCAGCCCCTCAAGACAGAGAATATACAATGAGCAGTTCTTC.

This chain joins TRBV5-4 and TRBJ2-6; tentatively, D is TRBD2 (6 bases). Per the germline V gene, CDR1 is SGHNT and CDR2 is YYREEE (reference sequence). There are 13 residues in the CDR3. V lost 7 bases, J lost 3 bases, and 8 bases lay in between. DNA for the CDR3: TGTGCCAGCCGGAGGGTTGGGGCCAACGTCCTGACTTTC. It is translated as CASRRVGANVLTF.

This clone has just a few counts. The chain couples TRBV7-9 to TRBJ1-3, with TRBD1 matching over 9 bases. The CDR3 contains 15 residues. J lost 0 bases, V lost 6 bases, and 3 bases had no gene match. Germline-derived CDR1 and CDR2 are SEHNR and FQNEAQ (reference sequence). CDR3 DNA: TGTGCCAGCAGTCAGACAGGGGGCTCTGGAAACACCATATATTTT. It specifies CASSQTGGSGNTIYF.

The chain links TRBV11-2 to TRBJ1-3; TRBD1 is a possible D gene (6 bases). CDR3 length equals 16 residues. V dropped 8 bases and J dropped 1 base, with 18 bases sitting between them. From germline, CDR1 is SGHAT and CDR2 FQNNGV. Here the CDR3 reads CASRDRSPLSGNTIYF. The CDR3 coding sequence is TGTGCCAGCCGAGACAGGAGCCCTCTTTCTGGAAACACCATATATTTT.

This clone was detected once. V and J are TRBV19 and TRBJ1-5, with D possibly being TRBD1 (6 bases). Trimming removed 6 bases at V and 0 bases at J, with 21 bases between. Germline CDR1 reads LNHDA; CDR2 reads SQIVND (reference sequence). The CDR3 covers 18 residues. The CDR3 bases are TGTGCCAGTAGCCCCGGACAGCCCCGTTTATATAGCAATCAGCCCCAGCATTTT. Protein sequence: CASSPGQPRLYSNQPQHF.

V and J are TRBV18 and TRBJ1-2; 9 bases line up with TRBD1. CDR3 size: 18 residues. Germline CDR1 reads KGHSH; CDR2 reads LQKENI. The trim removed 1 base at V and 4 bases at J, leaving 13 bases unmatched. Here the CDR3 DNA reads TGTGCCAGCTCACCACGGGTCGGTGTTGAACAGGGGGCCTATGGCTACACCTTC. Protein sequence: CASSPRVGVEQGAYGYTF.

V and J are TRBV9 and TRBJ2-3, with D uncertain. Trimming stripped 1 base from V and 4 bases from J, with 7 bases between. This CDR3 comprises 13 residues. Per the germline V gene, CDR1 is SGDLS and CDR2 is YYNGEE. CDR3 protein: CASSVSWADTQYF. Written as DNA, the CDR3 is TGTGCCAGCAGCGTATCTTGGGCAGATACGCAGTATTTT. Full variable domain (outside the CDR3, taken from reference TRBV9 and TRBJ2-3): DSGVTQTPKHLITATGQRVTLRCSPRSGDLSVYWYQQSLDQGLQFLIQYYNGEERAKGNILERFSAQQFPDLHSELNLSSLELGDSALYFCASSVSWADTQYFGPGTRLTVL.

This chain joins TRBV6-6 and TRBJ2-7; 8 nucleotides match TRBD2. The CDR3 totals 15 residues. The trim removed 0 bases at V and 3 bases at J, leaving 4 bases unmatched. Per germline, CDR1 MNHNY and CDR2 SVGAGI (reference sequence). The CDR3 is CASSYSIAGNYEQYF. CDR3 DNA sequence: TGTGCCAGCAGTTACTCGATAGCGGGAAACTACGAGCAGTACTTC.

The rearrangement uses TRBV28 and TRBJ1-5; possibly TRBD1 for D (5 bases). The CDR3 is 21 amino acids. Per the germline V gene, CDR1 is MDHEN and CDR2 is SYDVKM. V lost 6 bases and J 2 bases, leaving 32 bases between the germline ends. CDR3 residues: CASSFLHYDWGGRKGNQPQHF. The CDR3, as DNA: TGTGCCAGCAGCTTTCTTCACTACGACTGGGGGGGGAGGAAGGGCAATCAGCCCCAGCATTTT.

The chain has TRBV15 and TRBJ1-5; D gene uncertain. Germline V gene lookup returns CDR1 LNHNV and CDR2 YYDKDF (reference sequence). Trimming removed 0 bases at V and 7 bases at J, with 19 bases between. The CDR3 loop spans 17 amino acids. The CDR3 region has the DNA TGTGCCACCAGCAGAGATGGAGAGAGGACGATGGAGCAGCCCCAGCATTTT. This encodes CATSRDGERTMEQPQHF.